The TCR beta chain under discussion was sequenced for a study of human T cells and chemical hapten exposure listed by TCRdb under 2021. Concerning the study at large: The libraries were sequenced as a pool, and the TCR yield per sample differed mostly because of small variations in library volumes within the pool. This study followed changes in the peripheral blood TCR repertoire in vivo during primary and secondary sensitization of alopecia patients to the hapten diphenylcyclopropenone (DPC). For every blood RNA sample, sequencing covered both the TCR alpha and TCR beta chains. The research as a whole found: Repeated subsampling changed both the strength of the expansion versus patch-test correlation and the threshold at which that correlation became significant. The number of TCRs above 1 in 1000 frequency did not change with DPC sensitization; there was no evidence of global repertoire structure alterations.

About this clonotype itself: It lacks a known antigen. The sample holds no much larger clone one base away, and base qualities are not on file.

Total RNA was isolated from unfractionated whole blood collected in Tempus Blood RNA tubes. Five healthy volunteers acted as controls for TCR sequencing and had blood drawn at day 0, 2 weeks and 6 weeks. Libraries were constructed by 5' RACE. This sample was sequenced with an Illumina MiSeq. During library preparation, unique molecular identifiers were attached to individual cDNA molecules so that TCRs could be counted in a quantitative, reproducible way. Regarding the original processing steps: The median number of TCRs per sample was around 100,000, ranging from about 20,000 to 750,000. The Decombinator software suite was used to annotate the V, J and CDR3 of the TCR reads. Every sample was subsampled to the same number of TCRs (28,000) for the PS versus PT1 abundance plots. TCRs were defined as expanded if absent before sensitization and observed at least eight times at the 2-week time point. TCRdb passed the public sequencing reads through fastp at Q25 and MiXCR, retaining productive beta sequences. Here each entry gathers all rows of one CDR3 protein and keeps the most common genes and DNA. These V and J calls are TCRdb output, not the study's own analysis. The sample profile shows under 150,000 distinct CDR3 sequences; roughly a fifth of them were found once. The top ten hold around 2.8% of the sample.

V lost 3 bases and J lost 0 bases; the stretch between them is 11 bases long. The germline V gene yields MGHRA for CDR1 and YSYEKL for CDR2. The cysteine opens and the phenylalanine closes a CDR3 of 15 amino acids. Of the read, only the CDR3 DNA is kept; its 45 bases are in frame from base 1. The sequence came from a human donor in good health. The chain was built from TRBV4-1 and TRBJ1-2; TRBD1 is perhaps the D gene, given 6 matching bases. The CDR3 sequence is CASSHGQQTNYGYTF. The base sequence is TGCGCCAGCAGCCATGGACAGCAAACTAACTATGGCTACACCTTC.